Following are 22 T cell receptor beta chains from one sample sequenced in a study of CD8 T cells in acute hepatitis C reinfection. Study outcomes and limitations: Overrepresentation in the naive pool did not explain the preferential TRBV04 and TRBV06 usage seen in all groups.

Here immunoSEQ multiplex PCR was the method, and the copy in TCRdb shows in-frame clones only, minus some. Of thousands of clones in the sample, about 70% were seen once. Regarding time point: at least 347 days after estimated infection, following spontaneous clearance. Sequencing of hepatitis C virus-specific cells was done ex vivo rather than after in vitro expansion. Specimen: HCV NS3-1073 tetramer-sorted CD8+ T cells from PBMCs, collected at follow-up. The receptor source for this set is a man aged 40-49 years who spontaneously cleared hepatitis C infection.

This clone was detected only once. This chain connects TRBV10-2 to TRBJ1-5; D unresolved. Trimming pared 0 bases from V and 3 bases from J, leaving 6 bases between. CDR1 and CDR2 (germline): WSHSY, SAAADI. The CDR3 consists of 14 residues. CDR3 sequence: CASSESGLNQPQHF. The CDR3 DNA reads as TGCGCCAGCAGTGAGTCAGGGCTCAATCAGCCCCAGCATTTT.

This chain connects TRBV12-5 to TRBJ1-1; D unclear. V lost 4 bases to trimming and J lost 2 bases, with 8 bases between them. CDR3 length: 13 amino acids. Germline V gene data show CDR1 as LGHNT and CDR2 as FRNRAP. The CDR3 loop is CASGSVINTEAFF. The CDR3 DNA follows: TGTGCTAGTGGTTCGGTGATCAACACTGAAGCTTTCTTT.

This clone is large. The genes are TRBV10-2 and TRBJ2-5, with 7 positions matching TRBD2. Germline assignment: CDR1 WSHSY and CDR2 SAAADI. Trimming removed 8 bases from V and 3 bases from J; junction bases left unmatched: 6. The CDR3 has 13 residues. CDR3 residues: CASLGAGEETQYF. CDR3 in DNA: TGCGCCAGCCTCGGGGCGGGGGAAGAGACCCAGTACTTC.

This clone was found a few times. The chain links TRBV7-2 to TRBJ1-6; no clear D. V gave up 1 base and J gave up 13 bases, with 8 bases separating them. The CDR3 runs to 12 residues. Germline CDR1 reads SGHTA; CDR2 reads FQGNSA. The CDR3 DNA follows: TGTGCCAGCAGCTTAGTTCAATCCCCCCTCCACTTT. Residues: CASSLVQSPLHF.

This clone was counted a single time. This sequence joins TRBV19 and TRBJ1-5; D ambiguous. Germline V gene lookup returns CDR1 LNHDA and CDR2 SQIVND (reference sequence). Trimming shortened V by 9 bases and J by 3 bases, and 15 bases separated the two germline ends. The CDR3 has 14 residues. The CDR3 is CASSLDVINQPQHF. CDR3 sequence (DNA): TGTGCCAGCAGTTTGGACGTCATCAATCAGCCCCAGCATTTT. The whole variable domain, remainder taken from reference TRBV19 and TRBJ1-5, is DGGITQSPKYLFRKEGQNVTLSCEQNLNHDAMYWYRQDPGQGLRLIYYSQIVNDFQKGDIAEGYSVSREKKESFPLTVTSAQKNPTAFYLCASSLDVINQPQHFGDGTRLSIL.

The J gene is TRBJ2-5, the V gene TRBV18, with D hard to call. Deletions cut 3 bases from V and 4 bases from J, with 6 bases between. The CDR3 contains 12 residues. Per germline, CDR1 KGHSH and CDR2 LQKENI. CDR3 in amino acids: CASSPGVETQYF. In DNA, the CDR3 is TGTGCCAGCTCACCTGGTGTAGAGACCCAGTACTTC.

V and J are TRBV5-6 and TRBJ2-7; 9 positions match TRBD1. J was trimmed by 2 bases and V by 0 bases; bases with no gene match: 6. This CDR3 is built from 16 residues. Germline CDR1 is SGHDT and CDR2 is YYEEEE. CDR3 sequence reads: CASSLATGTGTYEQYF. The CDR3 coding sequence is TGTGCCAGCAGCTTGGCCACCGGGACAGGGACCTACGAGCAGTACTTC.

The genes are TRBV25-1 and TRBJ2-3; 8 positions match TRBD2. V shed 5 bases, J shed 3 bases, and the junction held 7 bases outside the gene matches. Germline values: CDR1 MGHDK, CDR2 SYGVNS. The CDR3 runs to 15 residues. CDR3 bases: TGTGCCAGCAGTTTTCCAGCGGGAGTAACAGATACGCAGTATTTT. The encoded protein is CASSFPAGVTDTQYF.

The chain carries TRBV30 and TRBJ2-7, with D tentatively TRBD2 (5 bases). Trimming cost V 2 bases and J 2 bases, with 16 bases left between them. This CDR3 comprises 15 residues. Germline V CDR1 and CDR2: GTSNPN, SVGIG (reference sequence). The CDR3 DNA sequence: TGTGCCTGGAGTAAACTGGGGAGTATCACCTACGAGCAGTACTTC. It codes for CAWSKLGSITYEQYF.

The chain is built from TRBV29-1 and TRBJ2-1; 9 positions agree with TRBD2. This CDR3 contains 14 residues. Germline V gives CDR1 SQVTM, CDR2 ANQGSEA. V shed 4 bases, J shed 5 bases, and the junction held 6 bases outside the gene matches. The CDR3, as DNA: TGCAGCGTTGTGCTAGCGGGATTCGACAATGAGCAGTTCTTC. It yields the protein CSVVLAGFDNEQFF.

The chain has TRBV6-1 and TRBJ1-5, with D unclear. The ends were cut back, 6 bases at V and 3 bases at J, with 12 bases in the middle. Germline V CDR1 and CDR2: MNHNS, SASEGT. The CDR3 totals 14 residues. DNA of the CDR3: TGTGCCAGCAGCACGGTTATCGACAATCAGCCCCAGCATTTT. Protein sequence: CASSTVIDNQPQHF.

The CDR3 loop is CASSPRGLAAQYQETQYF. The DNA of the CDR3 is TGTGCCAGCAGTCCTAGGGGACTAGCGGCCCAGTACCAAGAGACCCAGTACTTC. V and J are TRBV27 and TRBJ2-5; the match to TRBD2 covers 11 bases. The CDR3 spans 18 residues. Unmatched junction bases numbered 11, after V lost 5 bases and J lost 0 bases. Germline V gives CDR1 MNHEY, CDR2 SMNVEV (reference sequence).

The J gene is TRBJ1-4, the V gene TRBV5-6; D uncertain. The CDR3 spans 13 residues. CDR1 and CDR2 (germline): SGHDT, YYEEEE. Trimming pared 0 bases from V and 2 bases from J, leaving 2 bases between. The CDR3 nucleotides read TGTGCCAGCAGCTTGGGGACTAATGAAAAACTGTTTTTT. Protein sequence: CASSLGTNEKLFF.

This clone was seen once. This rearrangement joins TRBV27 to TRBJ2-3, with TRBD2 identical over 8 bases. The length of the CDR3 is 15 residues. Germline V CDR1 and CDR2: MNHEY, SMNVEV (reference sequence). After removal of 3 bases from V and 3 bases from J, the junction contained 5 bases not matched to a gene. The CDR3 here is CASSFPAGVTDTQYF. The DNA for the CDR3 is TGTGCCAGCAGTTTTCCAGCGGGAGTAACAGATACGCAGTATTTT.

This clone has only a few counts. The chain combines TRBV4-2 with TRBJ2-7, with D possibly being TRBD2 (5 bases). This CDR3 has 14 residues. The germline gives CDR1 LGHNA, CDR2 YNFKEQ. Deletions cut 1 base from V and 7 bases from J, with 14 bases between. The CDR3 here is CASSQAETNGEQYF. In DNA form, the CDR3 reads TGTGCCAGCAGCCAAGCGGAGACTAACGGGGAGCAGTACTTC.

This clone was seen a few times. The gene calls are TRBV14 and TRBJ2-1, with D possibly TRBD1 on 6 matching bases. In germline, CDR1 is SGHDN, CDR2 FVKESK. V was trimmed by 1 base and J by 5 bases, leaving 18 bases between them. This CDR3 contains 17 residues. The CDR3 region is CASSQGLGTGTHNEQFF. The CDR3 coding sequence is TGTGCCAGCAGCCAAGGTTTAGGGACGGGGACACACAATGAGCAGTTCTTC.

V is TRBV4-2 and J is TRBJ2-3; either TRBD1 or TRBD2 may supply D (5 bases each). The length of the CDR3 is 17 residues. With 3 bases removed from V and 2 bases from J, the gap between germline ends came to 18 bases. Germline V gene sequence: CDR1 LGHNA, CDR2 YNFKEQ. CDR3 region: CASSQEIPGPDTDTQYF. The CDR3 DNA follows: TGTGCCAGCAGCCAGGAAATACCGGGACCTGACACAGATACGCAGTATTTT.

Points on this clone: A far larger clone is one nucleotide away, so this likely arose from a read error. This chain connects TRBV4-2 to TRBJ2-2; 12 bases fit TRBD2. CDR1 LGHNA and CDR2 YNFKEQ come from the germline V gene. J lost 7 bases, V lost 0 bases, and 6 bases had no gene match. The CDR3 contains 17 residues. The CDR3 protein is CASSQERASGGGGELFF. The CDR3 DNA sequence: TGTGCCAGCAGCCAAGAAAGGGCTAGCGGGGGGGGCGGGGAGCTGTTTTTT.

This clone has more than one count but fewer than ten. The rearrangement uses TRBV27 and TRBJ2-2; D assignment may be TRBD1 or TRBD2 (5 bases each). The germline V gene has CDR1 MNHEY and CDR2 SMNVEV (reference sequence). V was pared by 5 bases and J by 5 bases, with 12 bases between. This CDR3 spans 14 amino acids. The CDR3 is CASSLAPGTGELFF. DNA for the CDR3: TGTGCCAGCAGTCTAGCCCCAGGGACCGGGGAGCTGTTTTTT.

V usage is TRBV2 and J usage is TRBJ1-6; TRBD1 matches at 11 bases. The CDR3 extends over 16 amino acids. Losses at the gene ends were 11 bases for V and 7 bases for J; bases not matched to a gene: 13. From germline, CDR1 is SNHLY and CDR2 FYNNEI. The CDR3 spells CAAFMDRGQRNSPLHF. The CDR3 DNA is TGTGCCGCCTTCATGGACAGGGGGCAAAGGAATTCACCCCTCCACTTT.

The chain uses TRBV28 and TRBJ2-7, with 7 bases identical to TRBD1. The CDR3 is 18 amino acids. Germline loops: CDR1 MDHEN, CDR2 SYDVKM. V shed 5 bases and J 0 bases; nucleotides not matched to a gene: 16. CDR3 region: CASSPGTRGGAFSYEQYF. The CDR3 region has the DNA TGTGCCAGCAGTCCAGGCACCCGAGGGGGCGCGTTCTCCTACGAGCAGTACTTC.

This clone has just a few counts. The CDR3 bases are TGTGCCAGCAGCCAGACTACAGGGGCCAACCCCGGGGAGCAGTACTTC. Protein sequence: CASSQTTGANPGEQYF. The V call is TRBV4-2, the J call TRBJ2-7, with 7 bases lining up with TRBD1. Germline CDR1 reads LGHNA; CDR2 reads YNFKEQ. V shed 3 bases and J 7 bases; nucleotides not matched to a gene: 15. This CDR3 has 16 amino acids.